The 32 T cell receptor beta chains given below trace back to one sample, sequenced in a study of blood T cell repertoires in COVID-19. Generated by immunoSEQ multiplex PCR, the TCRdb table keeps only in-frame clones and is missing some. The sample records a few hundred thousand clones, over 75% being singletons. Sequenced sample: peripheral blood. The source is a woman aged 70-85 years with COVID-19, enrolled during active disease.

The chain has TRBV7-2 and TRBJ2-7; possibly TRBD1 for D (7 bases). Trimming stripped 1 base from V and 1 base from J, with 14 bases between. Per the germline V gene, CDR1 is SGHTA and CDR2 is FQGNSA. The CDR3 is made up of 16 amino acids. The CDR3 DNA sequence: TGTGCCAGCAGCTTAGTTAGGGCAGGGGGGTCCTACGAGCAGTACTTC. This sequence encodes CASSLVRAGGSYEQYF.

This sequence joins TRBV28 and TRBJ1-6; D is ambiguous. V was cut by 3 bases and J by 5 bases, with 11 bases left in between. This CDR3 comprises 15 residues. Germline values: CDR1 MDHEN, CDR2 SYDVKM. The CDR3 loop is CASSLVAPDNSPLHF. In nucleotides, the CDR3 is TGTGCCAGCAGTTTGGTGGCACCAGATAATTCACCCCTCCACTTT.

This chain uses TRBV7-2 with TRBJ2-5, with D perhaps TRBD2 (5 bases). The V end was cut by 1 base, the J end by 3 bases, with 9 bases between. Germline CDR1 and CDR2: SGHTA and FQGNSA. CDR3 length: 14 residues. The CDR3 DNA sequence: TGTGCCAGCAGCTTAGTGGTCGGGGAAGAGACCCAGTACTTC. Translated, it gives CASSLVVGEETQYF.

V gene TRBV2 combines with J gene TRBJ1-6; D call uncertain. The CDR3 has 13 residues. Germline values: CDR1 SNHLY, CDR2 FYNNEI. V was pared by 7 bases and J by 3 bases, with 7 bases between. This CDR3 is CASTVIYNSPLHF. The CDR3 DNA is TGTGCCAGCACAGTGATCTATAATTCACCCCTCCACTTT. Based on the CDR3 plus reference TRBV2 and TRBJ1-6, the full variable domain is EPEVTQTPSHQVTQMGQEVILRCVPISNHLYFYWYRQILGQKVEFLVSFYNNEISEKSEIFDDQFSVERPDGSNFTLKIRSTKLEDSAMYFCASTVIYNSPLHFGNGTRLTVT.

In its sample, this clone was seen once. Other DNA sequences within the sample encode an identical CDR3. The CDR3 DNA is TGTGCCTGGAGTGTACAGGGATCTAACTATGGCTACACCTTC. Encoded protein: CAWSVQGSNYGYTF. The chain combines TRBV30 with TRBJ1-2; a weak D match, TRBD1 (6 bases). The CDR3 is 14 amino acids. Germline values: CDR1 GTSNPN, CDR2 SVGIG (reference sequence). Trimming removed 0 bases at V and 0 bases at J, with 8 bases between.

This clone has just one count. V usage is TRBV2 and J usage is TRBJ1-2; no clear D. This CDR3 is built from 14 residues. CDR1 and CDR2 (germline): SNHLY, FYNNEI. Trimming took 4 bases from V and 2 from J, leaving 11 bases between them. The CDR3 loop is CASSVPPRNYGYTF. The CDR3 nucleotides read TGTGCCAGCAGTGTACCGCCGCGAAACTATGGCTACACCTTC.

J is TRBJ2-3 and V is TRBV7-6; D is unresolved. Per germline, CDR1 SGHVS and CDR2 FNYEAQ. V was cut by 1 base and J by 2 bases, with 16 bases left in between. The CDR3 contains 17 residues. The CDR3, as DNA: TGTGCCAGCAGCTTAGATGTAGCTAGACGAGACACAGATACGCAGTATTTT. This encodes CASSLDVARRDTDTQYF.

The CDR3 is CASSRRQGQEYF. In nucleotides, the CDR3 is TGTGCCAGCAGCCGCAGACAGGGTCAGGAGTACTTC. The rearrangement links TRBV12-3 or TRBV12-4 to TRBJ2-7; TRBD1 agrees at 7 bases. The trim removed 6 bases at V and 11 bases at J, leaving 10 bases unmatched. This CDR3 is built from 12 residues.

The chain carries TRBV30 and TRBJ2-1; 8 bases agree with TRBD2. This CDR3 is built from 15 residues. J was trimmed by 3 bases and V by 0 bases; bases with no gene match: 4. Germline V CDR1 and CDR2: GTSNPN, SVGIG (reference sequence). The DNA of the CDR3 is TGTGCCTGGAGTGTGGGGACTAGGGGCTACAATGAGCAGTTCTTC. This translates into CAWSVGTRGYNEQFF.

The V and J genes are TRBV20-1 and TRBJ2-1; a weak D match, TRBD2 (6 bases). This CDR3 spans 15 amino acids. Deletions cut 3 bases from V and 6 bases from J, with 18 bases between. Germline-derived CDR1 and CDR2 are DFQATT and SNEGSKA (reference sequence). CDR3 in amino acids: CSASGWDSYFNEQFF. DNA for the CDR3: TGCAGTGCTAGTGGATGGGACTCCTATTTCAATGAGCAGTTCTTC.

The V call is TRBV18, the J call TRBJ2-3, with 7 nucleotides matching TRBD1. V lost 7 bases and J lost 2; bases outside the gene matches: 9. The CDR3 length is 15 residues. CDR1 and CDR2 from the germline V gene are KGHSH and LQKENI. The CDR3 DNA reads TGTGCCAGCTGGCCGGGACAGACCCTCACAGATACGCAGTATTTT. Translation gives CASWPGQTLTDTQYF.

The chain links TRBV7-9 to TRBJ2-5, with D possibly being TRBD2 (6 bases). The V end lost 0 bases, the J end lost 4 bases, and 15 bases lay between the germline ends. Germline V gene sequence: CDR1 SEHNR, CDR2 FQNEAQ (reference sequence). CDR3 size: 16 residues. DNA for the CDR3: TGTGCCAGCAGCTTAGCGTGGACGGGGCGGGGAGAGACCCAGTACTTC. This sequence encodes CASSLAWTGRGETQYF.

This rearrangement joins TRBV11-3 to TRBJ2-1; 8 bases fit TRBD2. The CDR3 sequence is 13 residues long. CDR1 and CDR2 (germline): SGHNT, YENEEA. V shed 3 bases, J shed 13 bases, and the junction held 8 bases outside the gene matches. This CDR3 is CASSFFGLALQFF. DNA of the CDR3: TGTGCCAGCAGCTTTTTCGGACTAGCCTTACAGTTCTTC.

The V and J genes are TRBV6-5 and TRBJ1-1; 7 nucleotides match TRBD1. This CDR3 spans 14 amino acids. V gave up 4 bases and J gave up 2 bases; unmatched junction bases: 4. Germline V CDR1 and CDR2: MNHEY, SVGAGI. The CDR3 sequence: CASSWTGFNTEAFF. CDR3 in DNA: TGTGCCAGCAGTTGGACAGGCTTTAACACTGAAGCTTTCTTT.

V usage is TRBV27 and J usage is TRBJ2-3; 8 bases align to TRBD1. The germline CDR1 and CDR2 sequences are MNHEY and SMNVEV (reference sequence). V dropped 3 bases and J dropped 4; count of bases not matched to a gene: 3. This CDR3 comprises 14 residues. The CDR3 DNA is TGTGCCAGCAGTTTGGCGGACAGGGCAGATACGCAGTATTTT. This codes for CASSLADRADTQYF.

The chain uses TRBV3-1 (or the pseudogene TRBV3-2) and TRBJ1-1; 7 bases align to TRBD1. V lost 0 bases and J lost 0; bases outside the gene matches: 7. CDR1 is LGHDT and CDR2 is YNNKEL in the germline V gene (reference sequence). The CDR3 spans 17 residues. Here the CDR3 DNA reads TGTGCCAGCAGCCAAGATGGATTGGACAGGTTGAACACTGAAGCTTTCTTT. As protein: CASSQDGLDRLNTEAFF.

The chain has TRBV3-1 (or the pseudogene TRBV3-2) and TRBJ2-1; tentative D call: TRBD1 (5 bases). CDR3 size: 15 residues. V was pared by 0 bases and J by 1 base, with 7 bases between. Looked up from germline, CDR1 is LGHDT and CDR2 is YNNKEL (reference sequence). The CDR3 DNA reads as TGTGCCAGCAGCCAAGATCAGGGTTCCTACAATGAGCAGTTCTTC. Translated, it gives CASSQDQGSYNEQFF.

The chain carries TRBV19 and TRBJ2-7, with 9 bases aligning to TRBD2. Germline lookup yields CDR1 LNHDA and CDR2 SQIVND (reference sequence). Trimming took 6 bases from V and 7 from J; bases not matched to a gene: 4. The CDR3 totals 12 residues. CDR3 sequence: CASSTTSGEQYF. As DNA, the CDR3 is TGTGCCAGTAGCACGACTAGCGGAGAGCAGTACTTC.

This chain links TRBV3-1 (or the pseudogene TRBV3-2) with TRBJ2-1; 8 bases are shared with TRBD2. Germline trimming cut 0 bases from V and 6 bases from J; bases unmatched to any gene: 10. The germline CDR1 and CDR2 sequences are LGHDT and YNNKEL (reference sequence). The CDR3 has 17 amino acids. The CDR3 region is CASSQEDPAGDINEQFF. In nucleotides, the CDR3 is TGTGCCAGCAGCCAAGAAGATCCAGCGGGAGATATCAATGAGCAGTTCTTC.

V gene TRBV27 combines with J gene TRBJ2-7; D gene ambiguous. CDR3 length: 11 residues. Germline-derived CDR1 and CDR2 are MNHEY and SMNVEV (reference sequence). V was cut by 4 bases and J by 3 bases, with 4 bases left in between. CDR3 sequence (DNA): TGTGCCAGCAGTTCCAACTACGAGCAGTACTTC. It is translated as CASSSNYEQYF.

V usage is TRBV10-1 and J usage is TRBJ2-1; D not resolved. Germline V lookup: CDR1 WNHNN, CDR2 SYGVQD (reference sequence). The CDR3 runs 12 residues. The V end lost 9 bases, the J end lost 5 bases, and 11 bases lay between the germline ends. The CDR3 protein is CARRRAHNEQFF. The CDR3 bases are TGCGCCAGGCGCCGAGCGCACAATGAGCAGTTCTTC.

The chain joins TRBV19 to TRBJ2-5, with TRBD2 matching over 8 bases. There are 14 residues in the CDR3. The junction had 1 base not matched to a gene; V was cut back by 1 base and J by 3 bases. Germline lookup yields CDR1 LNHDA and CDR2 SQIVND (reference sequence). The CDR3 loop is CASSIGAGEETQYF. The CDR3 DNA is TGTGCCAGTAGTATAGGAGCGGGAGAAGAGACCCAGTACTTC.

V is TRBV11-3 and J is TRBJ1-1, with D possibly TRBD1 on 5 matching bases. This CDR3 has 14 amino acids. Trimming removed 1 base at V and 13 bases at J, with 19 bases between. CDR1 and CDR2 (germline): SGHNT, YENEEA. CDR3 nucleotide sequence: TGTGCCAGCAGCTTAGGGGGCCAGAACACCGGAGTTTTCTTT. It translates to CASSLGGQNTGVFF.

The genes are TRBV21-1 and TRBJ1-5; the table's TRBD1 call for D was not verified on the DNA. TRBV21-1 is marked as a pseudogene. The CDR3 loop spans 15 amino acids. The CDR3 region is CASICRDRANQPQHF. The CDR3, as DNA: TGTGCCAGCATCTGCCGGGACAGGGCCAATCAGCCCCAGCATTTT.

CDR3 DNA: TGTGCCAGTAGTCTCAAAGGACAGGGTCGACGATACGGCTACACCTTC. Translated, it gives CASSLKGQGRRYGYTF. The chain has TRBV19 and TRBJ1-2; 8 bases are a match to TRBD1. CDR1 and CDR2 (germline): LNHDA, SQIVND (reference sequence). The CDR3 spans 16 residues. The ends lost 5 bases at V and 8 bases at J; junction bases unmatched: 16.

V gene TRBV6-2 or TRBV6-3 combines with J gene TRBJ2-7; D is ambiguous. Germline values: CDR1 MNHEY, CDR2 SVGEGT. Trimming took off 5 bases at V and 3 bases at J, with 17 bases between the two ends. The CDR3 covers 15 residues. The CDR3 DNA reads TGTGCCAGCAGTGAGACTGGCAATCACCGCTACGAGCAGTACTTC. Its protein is CASSETGNHRYEQYF.

V usage is TRBV27 and J usage is TRBJ2-5; 14 bases line up with TRBD2. Germline V gene sequence: CDR1 MNHEY, CDR2 SMNVEV (reference sequence). The CDR3 is 19 residues long. J gave up 3 bases and V 7 bases, and 16 bases lay outside the gene matches. The CDR3 loop is CASIPGTPPGLAGEETQYF. CDR3 sequence (DNA): TGTGCCAGCATCCCCGGGACACCACCGGGACTAGCGGGGGAAGAGACCCAGTACTTC.

This clone was detected once. V and J are TRBV11-3 and TRBJ2-1; D uncertain. V was shortened by 7 bases and J by 7 bases, with 14 bases between the two germline ends. CDR1 is SGHNT, CDR2 YENEEA, per germline. This CDR3 spans 13 amino acids. This CDR3 reads CASNQFRWNEQFF. The CDR3 coding sequence is TGTGCCAGCAATCAATTCCGGTGGAATGAGCAGTTCTTC.

This chain links TRBV7-8 with TRBJ1-2, with D possibly TRBD1 on 6 matching bases. This CDR3 is built from 15 residues. The ends were cut back, 4 bases at V and 8 bases at J, with 20 bases in the middle. Germline CDR1 and CDR2: SGHVS and FQNEAQ. CDR3 nucleotides: TGTGCCAGCAGCTACACCAGGGGCCCTAAAGGCGGCTACACCTTC. Protein product: CASSYTRGPKGGYTF.

The chain carries TRBV3-1 (or the pseudogene TRBV3-2) and TRBJ2-2, with TRBD2 matching over 16 bases. The CDR3 spans 16 residues. The J segment lost 7 bases and the V segment lost 5 bases, leaving 4 bases of the junction unmatched. CDR1 is LGHDT and CDR2 is YNNKEL in the germline V gene (reference sequence). The chain's CDR3 is CASSGTSGRDHGELFF. The CDR3 region has the DNA TGTGCCAGCAGCGGGACTAGCGGGAGGGACCACGGGGAGCTGTTTTTT.

The CDR3 nucleotides are TGTGCCAGTAGTCCACGGACAGCAGGGTTGTATGAAAAACTGTTTTTT. Translation: CASSPRTAGLYEKLFF. This chain links TRBV19 with TRBJ1-4; a possible D gene is TRBD1 (6 bases). Trimming pared 5 bases from V and 6 bases from J, leaving 19 bases between. Germline-derived CDR1 and CDR2 are LNHDA and SQIVND (reference sequence). The CDR3 is 16 amino acids. The complete variable domain, with remaining parts taken from reference TRBV19 and TRBJ1-4, reads DGGITQSPKYLFRKEGQNVTLSCEQNLNHDAMYWYRQDPGQGLRLIYYSQIVNDFQKGDIAEGYSVSREKKESFPLTVTSAQKNPTAFYLCASSPRTAGLYEKLFFGSGTQLSVL.

V is TRBV28 and J is TRBJ1-1; D uncertain. The CDR3 has 12 amino acids. The V end lost 2 bases, the J end lost 9 bases, and 10 bases lay between the germline ends. The germline V gene has CDR1 MDHEN and CDR2 SYDVKM. CDR3 loop: CASSLPSGKAFF. In nucleotides, the CDR3 is TGTGCCAGCAGTTTACCGTCAGGTAAAGCTTTCTTT.